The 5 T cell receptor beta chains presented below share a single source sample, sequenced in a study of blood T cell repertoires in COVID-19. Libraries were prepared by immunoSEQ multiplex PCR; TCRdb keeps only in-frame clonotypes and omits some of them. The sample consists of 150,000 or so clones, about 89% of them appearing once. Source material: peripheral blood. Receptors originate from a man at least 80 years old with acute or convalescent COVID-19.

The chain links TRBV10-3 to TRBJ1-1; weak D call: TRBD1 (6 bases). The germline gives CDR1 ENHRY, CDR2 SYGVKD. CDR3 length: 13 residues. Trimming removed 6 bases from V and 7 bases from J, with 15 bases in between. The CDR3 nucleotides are TGTGCCATCAGGTCAGGGGAACAGGGTGAAGCTTTCTTT. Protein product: CAIRSGEQGEAFF.

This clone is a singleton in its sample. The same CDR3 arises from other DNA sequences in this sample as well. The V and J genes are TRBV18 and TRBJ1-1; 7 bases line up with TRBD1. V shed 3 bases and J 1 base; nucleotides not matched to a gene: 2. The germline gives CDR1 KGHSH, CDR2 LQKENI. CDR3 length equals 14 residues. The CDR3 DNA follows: TGTGCCAGCTCACCGGACAGGCGGAACACTGAAGCTTTCTTT. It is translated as CASSPDRRNTEAFF.

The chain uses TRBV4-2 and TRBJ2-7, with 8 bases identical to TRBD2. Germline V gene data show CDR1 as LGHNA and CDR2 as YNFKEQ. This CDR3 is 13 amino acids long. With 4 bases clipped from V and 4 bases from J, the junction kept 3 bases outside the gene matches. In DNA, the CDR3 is TGTGCCAGCAGCCCGGGAGGGGGTTACGAGCAGTACTTC. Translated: CASSPGGGYEQYF.

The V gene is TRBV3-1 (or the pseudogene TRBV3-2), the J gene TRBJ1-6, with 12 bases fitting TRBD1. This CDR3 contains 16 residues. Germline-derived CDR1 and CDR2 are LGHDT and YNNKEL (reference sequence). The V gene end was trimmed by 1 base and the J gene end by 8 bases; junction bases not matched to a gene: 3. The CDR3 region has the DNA TGTGCCAGCAGCCAAGGAGGGACAGGGGGCTATTCACCCCTCCACTTT. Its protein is CASSQGGTGGYSPLHF.

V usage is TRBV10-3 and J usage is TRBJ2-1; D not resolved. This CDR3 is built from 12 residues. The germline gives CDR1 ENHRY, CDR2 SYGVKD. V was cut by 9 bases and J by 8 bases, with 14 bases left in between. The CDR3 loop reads CAIQTRRDEQFF. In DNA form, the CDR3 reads TGTGCCATACAGACACGCCGCGATGAGCAGTTCTTC.